This is a list of T cell receptor beta chains from one sample in a study of identical twins. TCRdb ran MiXCR on the 5' RACE reads and lists one entry per CDR3 protein. The repertoire has about 570,000 distinct CDR3 sequences, 9.6% of them found once; the top ten carry 3%. The data were also submitted as part of a second study, on yellow fever vaccine responses in identical twins.

The sample taken for sequencing was PBMCs. The source of these receptors is a woman aged 18-29 years in good health. Each CDR3 is given with its conserved first and last residue. A D gene is named only where the DNA matches it firmly. The listing skips clone size in some rows; elsewhere it reads once, few, many or a size class.

many NA TRBJ2-1 TRBV5-1 CASSLRQGNNEQFF TGCGCCAGCAGCTTGAGGCAGGGAAACAATGAGCAGTTCTTC
NA NA TRBJ2-7 TRBV10-3 CAISVDYEQYF TGTGCCATCAGTGTGGACTACGAGCAGTACTTC
few NA TRBJ2-3 TRBV5-5 CASSLLPYSTDTQYF TGTGCCAGCAGCTTGTTGCCCTATAGCACAGATACGCAGTATTTT
many TRBD1 TRBJ2-1 TRBV5-1 CASSLAGQGGQFF TGCGCCAGCAGCTTGGCCGGACAGGGTGGGCAGTTCTTC
many TRBD2 TRBJ2-7 TRBV6-6 CASKAGWGQYF TGTGCCAGTAAAGCGGGGTGGGGGCAGTACTTC
NA TRBD2 TRBJ2-3 TRBV24-1 CATSDFPGTSGADTQYF TGTGCCACCAGTGATTTCCCCGGGACTAGCGGGGCAGATACGCAGTATTTT
few TRBD1 TRBJ1-5 TRBV7-8 CASSYGQGAYSNQPQHF TGTGCCAGCAGCTACGGACAGGGGGCTTATAGCAATCAGCCCCAGCATTTT
few NA TRBJ2-1 TRBV11-2 CASMATLNNEQFF TGTGCCAGCATGGCCACACTAAACAATGAGCAGTTCTTC
NA NA TRBJ2-1 TRBV15 CATSLRDLGSNEQFF TGTGCCACCTCCCTCCGGGACTTGGGAAGCAATGAGCAGTTCTTC
few NA TRBJ2-6 TRBV12-3/TRBV12-4 CASSLSPVSGANVLTF TGTGCCAGCAGTTTGAGCCCCGTCTCTGGGGCCAACGTCCTGACTTTC
many NA TRBJ2-7 TRBV6-2/TRBV6-3 CASSQAGAMSYEQYF TGTGCCAGCAGCCAGGCAGGGGCCATGTCCTACGAGCAGTACTTC
many TRBD2 TRBJ2-1 TRBV29-1 CSVEGSGGFSYNEQFF TGCAGCGTTGAGGGGAGCGGGGGTTTCTCCTACAATGAGCAGTTCTTC
NA TRBD1 TRBJ1-6 TRBV6-2/TRBV6-3 CASRPPGQNSPLHF TGTGCCAGCAGACCCCCGGGACAGAATTCACCCCTCCACTTT
many TRBD1 TRBJ1-6 TRBV4-2 CASSQDLLGDRVVSPLHF TGTGCCAGCAGCCAAGATCTTTTAGGGGACAGGGTTGTCTCACCCCTCCACTTT
few TRBD1 TRBJ2-5 TRBV5-1 CASSLGGTAQETQYF TGCGCCAGCAGCTTGGGAGGGACAGCCCAAGAGACCCAGTACTTC
few TRBD1 TRBJ2-7 TRBV20-1 CSAPVDRVYEQYF TGCAGTGCTCCGGTGGACAGGGTCTACGAGCAGTACTTC
many NA TRBJ2-7 TRBV20-1 CSARQVAEQYF TGCAGTGCTAGACAGGTTGCCGAGCAGTACTTC
NA TRBD2 TRBJ2-2 TRBV4-1 CASSQGTSGRPSNTGELFF TGCGCCAGCAGCCAAGGGACTAGCGGGAGGCCGTCGAACACCGGGGAGCTGTTTTTT
many TRBD2 TRBJ2-2 TRBV7-8 CASSLEKPGLDTGELFF TGTGCCAGCAGCCTAGAGAAACCGGGACTAGACACCGGGGAGCTGTTTTTT
many TRBD2 TRBJ2-3 TRBV29-1 CSVLTSGGTDTQYF TGCAGCGTTCTGACTAGCGGGGGCACAGATACGCAGTATTTT
many TRBD1 TRBJ2-6 TRBV18 CASSPRDRVTGGANVLTF TGTGCCAGCTCACCAAGGGACAGGGTTACTGGTGGGGCCAACGTCCTGACTTTC
few TRBD1 TRBJ2-7 TRBV4-2 CASSRRQGGTYEQYF TGTGCCAGCAGCCGGCGACAGGGTGGGACCTACGAGCAGTACTTC
NA NA TRBJ2-7 TRBV20-1 CSARDRGEWNEQYF TGCAGTGCTAGAGATCGGGGTGAATGGAACGAGCAGTACTTC
NA NA TRBJ2-2 TRBV7-8 CASSPGPGRAVTGELFF TGTGCCAGCAGCCCGGGTCCGGGGCGGGCGGTCACCGGGGAGCTGTTTTTT
few NA TRBJ2-7 TRBV12-3/TRBV12-4 CASSPGTPDEQYF TGTGCCAGCAGTCCCGGGACGCCGGACGAGCAGTACTTC
few TRBD1 TRBJ2-7 TRBV4-3 CASSQVGQGVYEQYF TGCGCCAGCAGCCAAGTAGGACAGGGTGTCTACGAGCAGTACTTC
many TRBD1 TRBJ2-7 TRBV29-1 CSVIRDRGSYEQYF TGCAGCGTTATCCGGGACAGGGGATCCTACGAGCAGTACTTC
many TRBD1 TRBJ1-5 TRBV6-2/TRBV6-3 CASRTQGTGLNQPQHF TGTGCCAGCAGAACCCAAGGGACAGGGCTTAATCAGCCCCAGCATTTT
NA TRBD2 TRBJ2-1 TRBV9 CASRSGTSAYNEQFF TGTGCCAGCAGGTCCGGGACTAGCGCGTACAATGAGCAGTTCTTC
many NA TRBJ2-3 TRBV6-6 CASSYRGVDTQYF TGTGCCAGCAGTTACAGGGGGGTAGATACGCAGTATTTT
NA TRBD1 TRBJ2-2 TRBV3-1 CASSSRDRGFTGELFF TGTGCCAGCAGCTCCCGGGACAGGGGTTTCACCGGGGAGCTGTTTTTT
NA NA TRBJ2-1 TRBV7-3 CASSLALAEGAEQFF TGTGCCAGCAGCTTAGCACTAGCGGAGGGGGCTGAGCAGTTCTTC
few NA TRBJ2-3 TRBV20-1 CSARINSDRYGADTQYF TGCAGTGCTAGAATAAACTCGGACCGTTACGGGGCAGATACGCAGTATTTT
NA NA TRBJ1-6 TRBV7-2 CASSLGRQGISPLHF TGTGCCAGCAGCTTAGGTCGGCAGGGTATCTCACCCCTCCACTTT
NA TRBD2 TRBJ2-7 TRBV7-2 CASTHTAGSPYEQYF TGTGCCAGCACCCACACAGCGGGGAGTCCCTACGAGCAGTACTTC
many NA TRBJ2-7 TRBV12-3/TRBV12-4 CASSARGEGYYEQYF TGTGCCAGCAGTGCTAGGGGGGAGGGCTACTACGAGCAGTACTTC
NA NA TRBJ1-2 TRBV7-2 CASSQSHGSYGYTF TGTGCCAGCAGCCAATCACACGGGAGTTATGGCTACACCTTC
few TRBD1 TRBJ2-7 TRBV2 CASKGTGFYEQYF TGTGCCAGCAAGGGGACAGGGTTCTACGAGCAGTACTTC
NA NA TRBJ2-1 TRBV10-3 CAISNSNEQFF TGTGCCATCAGTAATTCCAATGAGCAGTTCTTC
NA TRBD2 TRBJ2-2 TRBV20-1 CCAREVTSGSTGELFF TGCTGTGCTAGAGAAGTGACTAGCGGGAGCACCGGGGAGCTGTTTTTT
NA TRBD1 TRBJ1-2 TRBV12-3/TRBV12-4 CASSPRPLQGQGYTF TGTGCCAGCAGTCCCCGACCATTACAGGGACAGGGCTACACCTTC
NA TRBD2 TRBJ2-1 TRBV19 CASSIQTSGGAGEQFF TGTGCCAGTAGTATCCAGACTAGCGGGGGGGCCGGTGAGCAGTTCTTC
NA TRBD2 TRBJ2-1 TRBV7-2 CASSFVAGGPSPEQFF TGTGCCAGCAGCTTCGTAGCGGGAGGGCCCTCGCCTGAGCAGTTCTTC
few NA TRBJ1-6 TRBV3-1 CASSQDQVASPLHF TGTGCCAGCAGCCAAGATCAGGTTGCTTCACCCCTCCACTTT
few NA TRBJ1-2 TRBV7-6 CASSLGDSRLGGYTF TGTGCCAGCAGCTTAGGCGATTCGAGGTTGGGTGGCTACACCTTC
many TRBD2 TRBJ2-7 TRBV3-1 CASHNSGASYEQYF TGTGCCAGCCACAATAGCGGGGCCTCCTACGAGCAGTACTTC
many NA TRBJ1-5 TRBV20-1 CSARVQQGGVHQPQHF TGCAGTGCTAGAGTCCAACAGGGAGGAGTGCATCAGCCCCAGCATTTT
many TRBD1 TRBJ2-3 TRBV5-5 CASSGLQGRTQYF TGTGCCAGCAGCGGGTTACAGGGGAGAACGCAGTATTTT
NA NA TRBJ2-3 TRBV7-2 CASSLKAGSTDTQYF TGTGCCAGCAGCTTAAAGGCGGGGAGCACAGATACGCAGTATTTT
NA NA TRBJ2-1 TRBV29-1 CSVTLSGPSSYNEQFF TGCAGCGTCACCCTCTCGGGGCCGAGCTCCTACAATGAGCAGTTCTTC
few NA TRBJ2-2 TRBV20-1 CSAQKPGPTIGELFF TGCAGTGCTCAAAAACCGGGACCCACCATCGGGGAGCTGTTTTTT
many TRBD2 TRBJ2-1 TRBV4-1 CASSQLYGTSGRLNEQFF TGCGCCAGCAGCCAATTATATGGGACTAGCGGGAGGTTAAATGAGCAGTTCTTC
few NA TRBJ1-1 TRBV6-2/TRBV6-3 CASRPAMRENTEAFF TGTGCCAGCAGGCCAGCGATGAGGGAGAACACTGAAGCTTTCTTT
NA NA TRBJ1-2 TRBV7-2 CASSLATVRLEYGYTF TGTGCCAGCAGCTTAGCGACAGTCCGCTTAGAGTATGGCTACACCTTC
many NA TRBJ2-1 TRBV11-2 CASSLDRGFFPYNEQFF TGTGCCAGCAGCTTAGATCGAGGGTTTTTTCCCTACAATGAGCAGTTCTTC
many TRBD1 TRBJ1-5 TRBV20-1 CSAHGQGDNQPQHF TGCAGTGCCCACGGACAGGGAGACAATCAGCCCCAGCATTTT
NA NA TRBJ2-7 TRBV4-1 CASSQDPNARGEQYF TGCGCCAGCAGCCAAGATCCGAACGCCCGGGGGGAGCAGTACTTC